This note documents a single TCR beta chain sequence. The entry originates in a study of blood T cell repertoires in COVID-19. V gave up 6 bases and J gave up 0 bases, with 15 bases separating them. Per the germline V gene, CDR1 is SGHTA and CDR2 is FQGNSA. This CDR3 is 15 amino acids long. The protocol was immunoSEQ multiplex PCR, while the TCRdb copy is restricted to in-frame clones and leaves out a portion. The sample contains around 200,000 clones, roughly 80% of which appear only once. The receptor was derived from a woman aged 80 or over with acute or convalescent COVID-19. The chain links TRBV7-2 to TRBJ2-7, with a tentative D call TRBD1 (6 bases). The source material was peripheral blood. CDR3 sequence: CASSSGTPYSYEQYF. In DNA, the CDR3 is TGTGCCAGCAGTTCCGGGACACCTTACTCCTACGAGCAGTACTTC.